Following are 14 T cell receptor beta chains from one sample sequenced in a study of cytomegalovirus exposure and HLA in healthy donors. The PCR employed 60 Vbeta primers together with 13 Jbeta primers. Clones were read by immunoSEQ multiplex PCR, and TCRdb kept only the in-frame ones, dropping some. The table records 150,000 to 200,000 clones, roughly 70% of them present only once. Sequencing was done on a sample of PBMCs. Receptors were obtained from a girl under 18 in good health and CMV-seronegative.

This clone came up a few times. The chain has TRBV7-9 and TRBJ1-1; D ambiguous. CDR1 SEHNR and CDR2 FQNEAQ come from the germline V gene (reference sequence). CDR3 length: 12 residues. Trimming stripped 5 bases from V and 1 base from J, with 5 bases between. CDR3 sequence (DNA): TGTGCCAGCAGCCGTCGGAACACTGAAGCTTTCTTT. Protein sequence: CASSRRNTEAFF.

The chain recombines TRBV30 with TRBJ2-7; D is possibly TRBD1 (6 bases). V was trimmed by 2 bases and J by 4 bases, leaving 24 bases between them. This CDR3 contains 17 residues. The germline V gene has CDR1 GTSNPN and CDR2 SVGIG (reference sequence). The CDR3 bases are TGTGCCTGGAGTCCAACGCGGTGGTGGGACACCTTTTACGAGCAGTACTTC. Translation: CAWSPTRWWDTFYEQYF.

CDR3: CASAEGSPLHF. The DNA of the CDR3 is TGTGCGTCGGCAGAGGGTTCACCCCTCCACTTT. V usage is TRBV7-9 and J usage is TRBJ1-6, with D hard to call. Per germline, CDR1 SEHNR and CDR2 FQNEAQ (reference sequence). The CDR3 totals 11 residues.

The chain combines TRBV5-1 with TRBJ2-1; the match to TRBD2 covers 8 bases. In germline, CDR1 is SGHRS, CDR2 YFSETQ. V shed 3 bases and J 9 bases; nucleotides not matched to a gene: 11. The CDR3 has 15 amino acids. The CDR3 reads CASSSSGGAPSEQFF. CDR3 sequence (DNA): TGCGCCAGCAGCTCCTCCGGGGGGGCCCCTTCTGAGCAGTTCTTC.

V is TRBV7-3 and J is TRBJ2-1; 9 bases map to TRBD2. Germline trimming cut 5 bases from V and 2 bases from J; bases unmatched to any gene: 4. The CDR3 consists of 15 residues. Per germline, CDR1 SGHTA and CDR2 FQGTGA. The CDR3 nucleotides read TGTGCCAGCAGCACCCAGCGGGGGGCCTACAATGAGCAGTTCTTC. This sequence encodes CASSTQRGAYNEQFF.

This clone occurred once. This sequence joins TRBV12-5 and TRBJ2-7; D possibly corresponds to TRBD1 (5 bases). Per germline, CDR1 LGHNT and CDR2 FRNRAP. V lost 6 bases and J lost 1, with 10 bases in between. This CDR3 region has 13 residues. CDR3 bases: TGTGCTAGTGGCTTCCCAGGGTCCTACGAGCAGTACTTC. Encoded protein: CASGFPGSYEQYF.

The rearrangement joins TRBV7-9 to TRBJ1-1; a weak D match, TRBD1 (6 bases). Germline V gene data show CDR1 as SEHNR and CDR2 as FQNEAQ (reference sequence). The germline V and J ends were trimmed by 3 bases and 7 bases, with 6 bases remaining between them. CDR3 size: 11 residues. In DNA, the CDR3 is TGTGCCAGCAGCTTGGACAGTGAAGCTTTCTTT. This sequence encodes CASSLDSEAFF.

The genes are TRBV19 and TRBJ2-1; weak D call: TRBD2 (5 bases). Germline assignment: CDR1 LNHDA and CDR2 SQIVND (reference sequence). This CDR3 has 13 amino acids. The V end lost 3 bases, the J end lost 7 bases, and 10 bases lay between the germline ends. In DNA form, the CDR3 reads TGTGCCAGTAGTATTGAGGGCTGGAATGAGCAGTTCTTC. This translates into CASSIEGWNEQFF.

In DNA, the CDR3 is TGTGCCACCAGCAATCAGGGGGCCACTGAAGCTTTCTTT. Translation: CATSNQGATEAFF. The chain links TRBV15 to TRBJ1-1; 8 bases are shared with TRBD1. With V trimmed by 4 bases and J by 4 bases, 2 bases remained unmatched. Germline V CDR1 and CDR2: LNHNV, YYDKDF (reference sequence). The CDR3 loop spans 13 amino acids.

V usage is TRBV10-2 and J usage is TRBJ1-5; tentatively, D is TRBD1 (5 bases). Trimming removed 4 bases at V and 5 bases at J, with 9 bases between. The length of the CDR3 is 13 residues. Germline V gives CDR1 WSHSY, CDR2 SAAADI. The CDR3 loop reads CASSVTADQPQHF. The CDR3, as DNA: TGCGCCAGCAGTGTGACAGCCGATCAGCCCCAGCATTTT.

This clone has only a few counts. CDR3 protein: CASSLVIENTEAFF. The CDR3 region has the DNA TGTGCCAGCAGCTTAGTGATAGAGAACACTGAAGCTTTCTTT. This rearrangement joins TRBV7-9 to TRBJ1-1, with D uncertain. Trimming cost V 1 base and J 1 base, with 7 bases left between them. The germline V gene has CDR1 SEHNR and CDR2 FQNEAQ (reference sequence). This CDR3 region has 14 residues.

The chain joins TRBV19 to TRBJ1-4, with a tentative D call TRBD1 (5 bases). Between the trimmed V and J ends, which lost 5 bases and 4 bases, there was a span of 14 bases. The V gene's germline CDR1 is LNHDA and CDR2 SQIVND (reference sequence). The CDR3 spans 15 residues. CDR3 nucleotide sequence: TGTGCCAGTAGTCCTCCTGGCAGGGTTAATGAAAAACTGTTTTTT. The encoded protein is CASSPPGRVNEKLFF.

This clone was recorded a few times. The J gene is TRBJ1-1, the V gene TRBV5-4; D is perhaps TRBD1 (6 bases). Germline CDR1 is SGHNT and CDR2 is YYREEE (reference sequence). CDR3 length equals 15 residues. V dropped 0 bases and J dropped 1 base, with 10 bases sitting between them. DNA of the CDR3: TGTGCCAGCAGCTTGGTTGCCAGGGGGAACACTGAAGCTTTCTTT. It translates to CASSLVARGNTEAFF.

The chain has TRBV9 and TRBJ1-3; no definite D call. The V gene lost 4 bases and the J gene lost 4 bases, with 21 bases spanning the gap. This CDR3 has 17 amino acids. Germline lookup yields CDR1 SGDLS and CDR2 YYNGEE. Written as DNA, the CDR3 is TGTGCCAGCAGCCCCCAGACGGCGGTGAACGTCGGAAACACCATATATTTT. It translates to CASSPQTAVNVGNTIYF.